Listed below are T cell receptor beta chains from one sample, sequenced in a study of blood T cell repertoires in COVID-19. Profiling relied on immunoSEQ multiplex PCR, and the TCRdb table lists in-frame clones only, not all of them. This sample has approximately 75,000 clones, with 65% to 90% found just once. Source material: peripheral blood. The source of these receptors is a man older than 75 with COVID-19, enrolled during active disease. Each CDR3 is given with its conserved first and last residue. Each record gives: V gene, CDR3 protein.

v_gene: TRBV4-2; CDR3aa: CASSLLSGFANTGELFF
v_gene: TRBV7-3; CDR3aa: CASSLTSAYNSPLHF
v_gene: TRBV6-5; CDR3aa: CASSYIFTDTQYF
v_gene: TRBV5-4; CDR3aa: CASSLGGTSGDNEQFF
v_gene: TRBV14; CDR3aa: CASSSSGNTEAFF
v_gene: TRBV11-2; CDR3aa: CASSPGDRNYEQYF
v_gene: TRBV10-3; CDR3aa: CAISDGGGTQYF
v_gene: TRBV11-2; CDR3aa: CASSLNTGYTF
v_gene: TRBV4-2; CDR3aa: CASSQDGGTGFIQYF
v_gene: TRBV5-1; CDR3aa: CASSWLPTGFTHEQYF
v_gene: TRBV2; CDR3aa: CASARETGGPYEQYF
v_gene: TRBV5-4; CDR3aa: CASSSLNLAGGETQYF
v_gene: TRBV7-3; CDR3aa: CASSFLAGGTRETQYF
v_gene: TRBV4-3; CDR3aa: CASSQARVWDTEAFF
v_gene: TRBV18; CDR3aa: CASSVGQTGYTF